The 28 T cell receptor beta chains in this list originate from one sample, sequenced in a study of identical twins. TCRdb passed the 5' RACE reads through MiXCR, listing each CDR3 protein once. The repertoire holds roughly 750,000 distinct CDR3 sequences, with approximately 22% as singletons. This sample also appeared in a second study, on T cells expressing NK-cell markers.

The specimen sequenced was PBMCs. Every receptor here comes from a woman aged 18-35 years in good health.

This clonotype has just a few counts. V gene TRBV12-3 or TRBV12-4 combines with J gene TRBJ2-4, with D perhaps matching TRBD2 (6 bases). The CDR3 length is 15 residues. Between the trimmed V and J ends, which lost 8 bases and 3 bases, there was a span of 17 bases. The CDR3 spells CASRMGGWDKNIQYF. The CDR3 nucleotides are TGTGCCAGCCGAATGGGGGGTTGGGACAAAAACATTCAGTACTTC.

This chain connects TRBV7-2 to TRBJ1-1; no clear D. This CDR3 is 16 amino acids long. CDR1 is SGHTA, CDR2 FQGNSA, per germline. V shed 1 base and J shed 4 bases, with 16 bases lying between them. The CDR3 DNA reads as TGTGCCAGCAGCTTAGACCCCCACACGTCGTCCACTGAAGCTTTCTTT. Translating it yields CASSLDPHTSSTEAFF. Full variable domain (missing parts from reference TRBV7-2 and TRBJ1-1): GAGVSQSPSNKVTEKGKDVELRCDPISGHTALYWYRQSLGQGLEFLIYFQGNSAPDKSGLPSDRFSAERTGGSVSTLTIQRTQQEDSAVYLCASSLDPHTSSTEAFFGQGTRLTVV.

This clonotype has a count of ten or more. The chain carries TRBV15 and TRBJ1-5; D unclear. Between the trimmed V and J ends, which lost 5 bases and 5 bases, there was a span of 16 bases. CDR3 length equals 15 residues. Germline V gives CDR1 LNHNV, CDR2 YYDKDF (reference sequence). DNA of the CDR3: TGTGCCACCAGCCCTCGTGGACGGGCGGATCAGCCCCAGCATTTT. Its protein is CATSPRGRADQPQHF.

The CDR3 sequence is CASSLKGGAYNEQFF. CDR3 bases: TGTGCCAGCAGCTTAAAGGGAGGGGCGTACAATGAGCAGTTCTTC. The chain employs TRBV11-2 and TRBJ2-1; 7 bases fit TRBD2. Germline values: CDR1 SGHAT, CDR2 FQNNGV. V was pared by 2 bases and J by 4 bases, with 5 bases of the junction left unmatched. CDR3 length: 15 residues.

The chain employs TRBV3-1 and TRBJ2-5; D is unclear. Trimming pared 6 bases from V and 4 bases from J, leaving 6 bases between. CDR1 and CDR2 from the germline V gene are LGHDT and YNNKEL (reference sequence). The CDR3 has 11 amino acids. This chain's CDR3 is CASRHLETQYF. In DNA, the CDR3 is TGTGCCAGCAGGCACTTAGAGACCCAGTACTTC.

The CDR3 region has the DNA TGTGCCAGCAGTTACACGGGACAGATCTACGAGCAGTACTTC. Translated, it gives CASSYTGQIYEQYF. This chain links TRBV6-5 with TRBJ2-7; TRBD1 matches at 7 bases. V lost 2 bases to trimming and J lost 3 bases; unmatched junction nucleotides: 4. Germline lookup yields CDR1 MNHEY and CDR2 SVGAGI. This CDR3 contains 14 residues.

This clonotype was observed a few times. The chain couples TRBV12-3 or TRBV12-4 to TRBJ1-5; D is unclear. The CDR3 has 12 amino acids. The V end was cut by 3 bases, the J end by 7 bases, with 7 bases between. The CDR3 DNA reads TGTGCCAGCAGTTTTTTTAGACAGCCCCAGCATTTT. Translating it yields CASSFFRQPQHF.

The chain carries TRBV5-1 and TRBJ2-1; the match to TRBD1 covers 7 bases. The germline gives CDR1 SGHRS, CDR2 YFSETQ. Trimming at V came to 3 bases and at J to 4 bases, leaving 4 bases not matched to a gene. The CDR3 totals 14 residues. The DNA of the CDR3 is TGCGCCAGCAGCTCTGGACAGGTATACAATGAGCAGTTCTTC. This encodes CASSSGQVYNEQFF. Using reference TRBV5-1 and TRBJ2-1 for the parts outside the CDR3, the full variable domain is KAGVTQTPRYLIKTRGQQVTLSCSPISGHRSVSWYQQTPGQGLQFLFEYFSETQRNKGNFPGRFSGRQFSNSRSEMNVSTLELGDSALYLCASSSGQVYNEQFFGPGTRLTVL.

The V and J genes are TRBV6-4 and TRBJ1-5, with a tentative D call TRBD1 (5 bases). The CDR3 totals 15 residues. CDR1 MRHNA and CDR2 SNTAGT come from the germline V gene. Trimming stripped 5 bases from V and 0 bases from J, with 11 bases between. CDR3 coding DNA: TGTGCCAGCAGTCCCCGTGGGGGTAGCAATCAGCCCCAGCATTTT. Its protein is CASSPRGGSNQPQHF.

The rearrangement links TRBV24-1 to TRBJ2-5, with D tentatively TRBD1 (5 bases). V lost 6 bases and J lost 5, with 15 bases in between. The length of the CDR3 is 14 residues. Germline CDR1 is KGHDR and CDR2 is SFDVKD. The CDR3 loop is CATSSDGSGETQYF. CDR3 nucleotide sequence: TGTGCCACCAGTTCGGACGGTTCAGGGGAGACCCAGTACTTC.

The chain combines TRBV12-3 or TRBV12-4 with TRBJ2-3; no firm D call. V was clipped by 6 bases and J by 7 bases, with 11 bases between them. The CDR3 is 12 residues long. CDR3 sequence: CASSLRDNTQYF. The CDR3 DNA follows: TGTGCCAGCAGCCTTAGGGATAATACGCAGTATTTT.

The chain has TRBV7-6 and TRBJ2-7; D gene unclear. The germline V gene has CDR1 SGHVS and CDR2 FNYEAQ. The CDR3 covers 13 residues. V lost 5 bases and J lost 6, with 14 bases in between. CDR3 in amino acids: CASSPTGPGEQYF. The CDR3 DNA is TGTGCCAGCAGCCCGACTGGTCCTGGCGAGCAGTACTTC.

In its sample, this clonotype was seen a few times. This chain joins TRBV29-1 and TRBJ2-1; 11 nucleotides align to TRBD2. The CDR3 covers 15 residues. V shed 2 bases and J 14 bases; nucleotides not matched to a gene: 14. The germline gives CDR1 SQVTM, CDR2 ANQGSEA. The CDR3 DNA follows: TGCAGCGTTGAATCGGGGCTAGCGGGAGGAGGATTTAAGTTCTTC. Translated, it gives CSVESGLAGGGFKFF.

This clonotype was counted a few times. The rearrangement uses TRBV20-1 and TRBJ2-1, with D uncertain. The V end was cut by 0 bases, the J end by 12 bases, with 15 bases between. Per germline, CDR1 DFQATT and CDR2 SNEGSKA (reference sequence). The CDR3 length is 13 residues. The CDR3, as DNA: TGCAGTGCTAGAGATCGGCCAGACCTGGTGCAGTTCTTC. Protein sequence: CSARDRPDLVQFF.

This clonotype was detected only a few times. The rearrangement joins TRBV25-1 to TRBJ1-1, with 8 bases identical to TRBD1. CDR1 MGHDK and CDR2 SYGVNS come from the germline V gene. The CDR3 is 14 residues long. Trimming cost V 3 bases and J 3 bases; bases outside gene matches: 3. In DNA, the CDR3 is TGTGCCAGCAGTGAGACAGGGGTAGACACTGAAGCTTTCTTT. Its protein product is CASSETGVDTEAFF.

This clonotype has a handful of counts. The chain carries TRBV7-3 and TRBJ1-6; D gene uncertain. V lost 1 base, J lost 6 bases, and 13 bases lay in between. The CDR3 is 16 amino acids. Germline CDR1 SGHTA, CDR2 FQGTGA. The CDR3 DNA sequence: TGTGCCAGCAGCTTAAATTCACCTGGCTCTAATTCACCCCTCCACTTT. It encodes CASSLNSPGSNSPLHF. The complete variable domain, with remaining parts taken from reference TRBV7-3 and TRBJ1-6, reads GAGVSQTPSNKVTEKGKYVELRCDPISGHTALYWYRQSLGQGPEFLIYFQGTGAADDSGLPNDRFFAVRPEGSVSTLKIQRTERGDSAVYLCASSLNSPGSNSPLHFGNGTRLTVT.

This clonotype turned up a few times. This chain uses TRBV6-6 with TRBJ1-2, with D tentatively TRBD1 (5 bases). CDR1 is MNHNY, CDR2 SVGAGI, per germline (reference sequence). V lost 6 bases to trimming and J lost 4 bases, with 12 bases between them. The CDR3 extends over 13 amino acids. The CDR3 loop is CASRAGTVYGYTF. CDR3 in DNA: TGTGCCAGCAGGGCCGGGACGGTCTATGGCTACACCTTC.

This clonotype has a handful of counts. The chain has TRBV7-2 and TRBJ2-1; the D gene is possibly TRBD2 (5 bases). The CDR3 totals 11 residues. Germline V gives CDR1 SGHTA, CDR2 FQGNSA. Trimming left V 7 bases short and J 11 bases short, with 12 bases between. This CDR3 reads CASTIRDKQFF. The CDR3 nucleotides read TGTGCCAGCACCATCCGGGATAAGCAGTTCTTC.

This clonotype came up a few times. V gene TRBV5-6 combines with J gene TRBJ1-1, with TRBD1 matching over 7 bases. Per germline, CDR1 SGHDT and CDR2 YYEEEE. The V gene end was trimmed by 4 bases and the J gene end by 11 bases; junction bases not matched to a gene: 14. This CDR3 is 14 amino acids long. CDR3: CASSPGVAGGLAFF. The CDR3 DNA sequence: TGTGCCAGCAGCCCTGGAGTGGCAGGGGGTTTGGCTTTCTTT.

This clonotype was detected many times. The chain recombines TRBV5-5 with TRBJ2-5; D not resolved. CDR1 SGHKS and CDR2 YYEKEE come from the germline V gene (reference sequence). Trimming pared 4 bases from V and 4 bases from J, leaving 11 bases between. The CDR3 extends over 13 amino acids. CDR3 sequence (DNA): TGTGCCAGCAGCCACGATTCGCTAGAGACCCAGTACTTC. Residues: CASSHDSLETQYF.

This clonotype occurred a few times. This chain joins TRBV12-3 or TRBV12-4 and TRBJ1-2; D unresolved. The CDR3 sequence is 13 residues long. V was cut by 1 base and J by 4 bases, with 7 bases left in between. The DNA of the CDR3 is TGTGCCAGCAGTTTAGTAGGGTTCTATGGCTACACCTTC. Amino acids: CASSLVGFYGYTF.

The chain couples TRBV29-1 to TRBJ2-2, with 8 bases identical to TRBD1. Germline values: CDR1 SQVTM, CDR2 ANQGSEA. The CDR3 has 15 amino acids. The V segment lost 7 bases and the J segment 2 bases; nucleotides outside the gene matches: 9. The CDR3 is CSARQGPPNTGELFF. CDR3 coding DNA: TGCAGCGCAAGACAGGGGCCGCCTAACACCGGGGAGCTGTTTTTT.

The chain's CDR3 is CASSAGHIQPQHF. The CDR3 DNA sequence: TGTGCCAGCAGTGCAGGCCACATTCAGCCCCAGCATTTT. J is TRBJ1-5 and V is TRBV11-3; D gene unclear. The CDR3 runs 13 residues. The germline V and J ends were trimmed by 6 bases and 6 bases, with 12 bases remaining between them. Germline CDR1 SGHNT, CDR2 YENEEA.

The sample holds a few counts of this clonotype. The chain is built from TRBV20-1 and TRBJ2-5, with D unresolved. The CDR3 length is 14 residues. Germline V gene data show CDR1 as DFQATT and CDR2 as SNEGSKA (reference sequence). Trimming removed 3 bases at V and 0 bases at J, with 11 bases between. CDR3 in DNA: TGCAGTGCTAGCGGCTCCTCGTACCAAGAGACCCAGTACTTC. Translated, it gives CSASGSSYQETQYF.

This clonotype was found a few times. The rearrangement uses TRBV11-2 and TRBJ1-2, with 9 bases identical to TRBD1. CDR1 SGHAT and CDR2 FQNNGV come from the germline V gene. J gave up 10 bases and V 5 bases, and 14 bases lay outside the gene matches. This CDR3 spans 15 amino acids. The DNA of the CDR3 is TGTGCCAGCAGCCGGAACAGGGGGCGAAAGATCTCCTACACCTTC. Protein: CASSRNRGRKISYTF.

This sequence joins TRBV20-1 and TRBJ1-2; D remains ambiguous. V was trimmed by 5 bases and J by 3 bases, leaving 13 bases between them. The CDR3 is 13 amino acids. Germline-derived CDR1 and CDR2 are DFQATT and SNEGSKA (reference sequence). CDR3 bases: TGCAGTGCTTACGGGCAGATCTACTATGGCTACACCTTC. Its protein product is CSAYGQIYYGYTF.

This clonotype was detected a few times. The CDR3 here is CAISESVGGGDNEQFF. The DNA for the CDR3 is TGTGCCATCAGTGAGTCCGTCGGCGGGGGGGACAATGAGCAGTTCTTC. The J gene is TRBJ2-1, the V gene TRBV10-3; TRBD2 matches at 9 bases. The CDR3 loop spans 16 amino acids. V gave up 0 bases and J gave up 5 bases; unmatched junction bases: 5. The germline gives CDR1 ENHRY, CDR2 SYGVKD.

This clonotype was recorded only once. The chain carries TRBV30 and TRBJ2-5; D may match TRBD1 or TRBD2 (5 bases each). The V and J ends lost 0 bases and 5 bases respectively, with 13 bases between them. Germline V gene sequence: CDR1 GTSNPN, CDR2 SVGIG (reference sequence). CDR3 length: 14 amino acids. The CDR3 loop reads CAWSVGTARETQYF. The CDR3 DNA reads TGTGCCTGGAGTGTCGGGACCGCACGGGAGACCCAGTACTTC. Looking up the rest from reference TRBV30 and TRBJ2-5 gives the full variable domain: SQTIHQWPATLVQPVGSPLSLECTVEGTSNPNLYWYRQAAGRGLQLLFYSVGIGQISSEVPQNLSASRPQDRQFILSSKKLLLSDSGFYLCAWSVGTARETQYFGPGTRLLVL.